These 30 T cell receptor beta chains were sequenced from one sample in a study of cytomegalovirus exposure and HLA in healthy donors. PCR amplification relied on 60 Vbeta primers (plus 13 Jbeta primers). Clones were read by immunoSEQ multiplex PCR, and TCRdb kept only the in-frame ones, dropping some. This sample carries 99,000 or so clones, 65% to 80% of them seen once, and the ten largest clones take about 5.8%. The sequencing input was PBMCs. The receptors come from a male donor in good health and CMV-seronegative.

The CDR3 here is CASPRHTYEQYF. The CDR3 bases are TGTGCCAGCCCCCGCCACACCTACGAGCAGTACTTC. The V and J genes are TRBV11-3 and TRBJ2-7; D not resolved. The CDR3 runs 12 residues. The germline CDR1 and CDR2 sequences are SGHNT and YENEEA. V gave up 8 bases and J gave up 2 bases, with 10 bases separating them. Full variable domain (remainder filled in from reference TRBV11-3 and TRBJ2-7): EAGVVQSPRYKIIEKKQPVAFWCNPISGHNTLYWYLQNLGQGPELLIRYENEEAVDDSQLPKDRFSAERLKGVDSTLKIQPAELGDSAVYLCASPRHTYEQYFGPGTRLTVT.

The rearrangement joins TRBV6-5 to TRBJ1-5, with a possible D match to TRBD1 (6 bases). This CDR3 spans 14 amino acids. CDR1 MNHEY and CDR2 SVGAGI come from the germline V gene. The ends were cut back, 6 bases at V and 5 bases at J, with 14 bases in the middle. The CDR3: CASRYREGHQPQHF. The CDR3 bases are TGTGCCAGCAGGTACAGGGAGGGGCATCAGCCCCAGCATTTT.

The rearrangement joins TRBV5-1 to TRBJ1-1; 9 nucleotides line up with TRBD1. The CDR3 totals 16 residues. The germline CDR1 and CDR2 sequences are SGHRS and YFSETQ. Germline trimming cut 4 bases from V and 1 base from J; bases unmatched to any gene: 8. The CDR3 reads CASSLGQGGGNTEAFF. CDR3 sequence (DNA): TGCGCCAGCAGCCTGGGACAGGGTGGCGGGAACACTGAAGCTTTCTTT.

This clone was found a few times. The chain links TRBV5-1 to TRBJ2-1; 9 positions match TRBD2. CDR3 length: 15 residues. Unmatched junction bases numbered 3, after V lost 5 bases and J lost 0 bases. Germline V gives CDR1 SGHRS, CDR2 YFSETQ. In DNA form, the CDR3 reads TGCGCCAGCAGAGATAGCGGGAGCTCCTACAATGAGCAGTTCTTC. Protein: CASRDSGSSYNEQFF.

CDR3 residues: CASSGSTGVNEQFF. The CDR3 DNA reads as TGTGCCAGCAGCGGATCGACAGGGGTCAATGAGCAGTTCTTC. This sequence joins TRBV11-2 and TRBJ2-1; 8 bases line up with TRBD1. CDR3 length: 14 residues. CDR1 and CDR2 (germline): SGHAT, FQNNGV. V was pared by 5 bases and J by 6 bases, with 6 bases of the junction left unmatched.

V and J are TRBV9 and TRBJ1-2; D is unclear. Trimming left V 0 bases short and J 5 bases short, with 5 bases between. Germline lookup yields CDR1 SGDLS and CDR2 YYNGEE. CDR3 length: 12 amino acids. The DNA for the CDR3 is TGTGCCAGCAGCGTAGCCTTTTATGGCTACACCTTC. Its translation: CASSVAFYGYTF.

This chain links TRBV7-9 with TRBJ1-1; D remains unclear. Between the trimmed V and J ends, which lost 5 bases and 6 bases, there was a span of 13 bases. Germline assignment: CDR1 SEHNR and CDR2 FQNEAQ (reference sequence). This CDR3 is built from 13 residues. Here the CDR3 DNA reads TGTGCCAGCAGCCGGGAGTTCATCTCTGAAGCTTTCTTT. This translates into CASSREFISEAFF.

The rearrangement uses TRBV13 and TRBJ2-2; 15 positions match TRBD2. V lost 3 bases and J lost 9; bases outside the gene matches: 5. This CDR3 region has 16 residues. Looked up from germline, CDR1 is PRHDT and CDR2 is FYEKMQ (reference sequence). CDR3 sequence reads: CASSFWTSGRARELFF. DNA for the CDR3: TGTGCCAGCAGCTTTTGGACTAGCGGGAGGGCCCGGGAGCTGTTTTTT.

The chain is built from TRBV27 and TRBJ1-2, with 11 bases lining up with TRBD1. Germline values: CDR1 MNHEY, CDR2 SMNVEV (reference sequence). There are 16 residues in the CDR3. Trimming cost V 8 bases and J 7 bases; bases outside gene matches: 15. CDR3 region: CASRPSGTGGKAGYTF. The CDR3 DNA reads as TGTGCCAGCCGCCCGTCCGGGACAGGGGGAAAGGCTGGCTACACCTTC.

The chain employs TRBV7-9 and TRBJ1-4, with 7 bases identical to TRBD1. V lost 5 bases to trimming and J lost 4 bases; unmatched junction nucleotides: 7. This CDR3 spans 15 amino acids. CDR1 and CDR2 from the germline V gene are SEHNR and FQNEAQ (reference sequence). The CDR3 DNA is TGTGCCAGCAGCCAGGGGGTGGGTTTTAATGAAAAACTGTTTTTT. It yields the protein CASSQGVGFNEKLFF. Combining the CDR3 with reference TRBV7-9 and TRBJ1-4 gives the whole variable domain DTGVSQNPRHKITKRGQNVTFRCDPISEHNRLYWYRQTLGQGPEFLTYFQNEAQLEKSRLLSDRFSAERPKGSFSTLEIQRTEQGDSAMYLCASSQGVGFNEKLFFGSGTQLSVL.

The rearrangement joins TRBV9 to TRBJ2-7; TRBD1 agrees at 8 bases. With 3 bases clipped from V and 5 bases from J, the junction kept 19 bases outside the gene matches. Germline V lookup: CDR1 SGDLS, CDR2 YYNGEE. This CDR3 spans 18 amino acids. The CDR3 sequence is CASSAGTGGIYRGHEQYF. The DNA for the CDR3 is TGTGCCAGCAGCGCCGGGACAGGTGGGATCTATAGGGGCCACGAGCAGTACTTC.

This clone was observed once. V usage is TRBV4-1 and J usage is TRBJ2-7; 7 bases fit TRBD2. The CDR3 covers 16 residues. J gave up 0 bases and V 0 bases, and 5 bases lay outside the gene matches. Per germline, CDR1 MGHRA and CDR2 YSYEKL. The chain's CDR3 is CASSQDSSGRSYEQYF. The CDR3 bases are TGCGCCAGCAGCCAAGATAGTAGCGGGCGCTCCTACGAGCAGTACTTC.

The CDR3 region is CASNNSGEQFF. CDR3 coding DNA: TGTGCCAGCAACAATAGCGGTGAGCAGTTCTTC. The chain employs TRBV28 and TRBJ2-1, with TRBD2 as a possible D gene (6 bases). There are 11 residues in the CDR3. Germline lookup yields CDR1 MDHEN and CDR2 SYDVKM. The V and J ends lost 7 bases and 9 bases respectively, with 10 bases between them. The variable domain in full, completed from reference TRBV28 and TRBJ2-1, reads DVKVTQSSRYLVKRTGEKVFLECVQDMDHENMFWYRQDPGLGLRLIYFSYDVKMKEKGDIPEGYSVSREKKERFSLILESASTNQTSMYLCASNNSGEQFFGPGTRLTVL.

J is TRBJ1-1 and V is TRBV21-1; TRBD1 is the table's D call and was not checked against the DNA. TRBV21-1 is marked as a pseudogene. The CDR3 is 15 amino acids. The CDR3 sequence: CASSNRTGMNTEAFF. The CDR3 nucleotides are TGTGCCAGCAGCAACAGGACAGGGATGAACACTGAAGCTTTCTTT.

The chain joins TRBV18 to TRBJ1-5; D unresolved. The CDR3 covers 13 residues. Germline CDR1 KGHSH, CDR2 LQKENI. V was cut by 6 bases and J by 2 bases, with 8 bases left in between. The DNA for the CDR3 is TGTGCCAGCTCTGTGCAGGGCAATCAGCCCCAGCATTTT. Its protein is CASSVQGNQPQHF.

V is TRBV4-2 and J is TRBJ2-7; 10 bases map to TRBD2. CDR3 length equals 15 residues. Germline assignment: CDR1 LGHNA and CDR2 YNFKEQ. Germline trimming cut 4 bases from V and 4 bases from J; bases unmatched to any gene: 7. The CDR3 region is CASSRLAGVIYEQYF. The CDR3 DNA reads TGTGCCAGCAGCCGTCTAGCGGGAGTTATATACGAGCAGTACTTC.

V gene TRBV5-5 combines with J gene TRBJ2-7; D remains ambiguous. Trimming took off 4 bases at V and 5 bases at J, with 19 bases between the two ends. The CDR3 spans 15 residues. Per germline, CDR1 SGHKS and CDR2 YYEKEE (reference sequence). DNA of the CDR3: TGTGCCAGCAGCCTAGTTCGAGGTGTCGGAAACGAGCAGTACTTC. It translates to CASSLVRGVGNEQYF.

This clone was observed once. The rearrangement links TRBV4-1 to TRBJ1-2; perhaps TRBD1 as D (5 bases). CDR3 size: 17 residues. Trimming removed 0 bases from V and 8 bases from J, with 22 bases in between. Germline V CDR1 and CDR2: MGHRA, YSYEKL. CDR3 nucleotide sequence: TGCGCCAGCAGCCAAGATTGGGGGGGATCCCTTTTGCAGGGCTACACCTTC. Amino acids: CASSQDWGGSLLQGYTF.

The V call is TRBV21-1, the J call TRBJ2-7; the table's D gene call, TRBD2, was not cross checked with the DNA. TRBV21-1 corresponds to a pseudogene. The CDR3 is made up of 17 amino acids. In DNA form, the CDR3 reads TGTGCCAGCAGCAAAAAAGGCGGCTACATGAGCTCCTACGAGCAGTACTTC. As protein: CASSKKGGYMSSYEQYF.

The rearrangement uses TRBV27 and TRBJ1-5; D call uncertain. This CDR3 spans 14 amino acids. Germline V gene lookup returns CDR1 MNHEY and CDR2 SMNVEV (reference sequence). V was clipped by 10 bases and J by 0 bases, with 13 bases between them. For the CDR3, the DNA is TGTGCCAAACACCACGAATATAGCAATCAGCCCCAGCATTTT. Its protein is CAKHHEYSNQPQHF.

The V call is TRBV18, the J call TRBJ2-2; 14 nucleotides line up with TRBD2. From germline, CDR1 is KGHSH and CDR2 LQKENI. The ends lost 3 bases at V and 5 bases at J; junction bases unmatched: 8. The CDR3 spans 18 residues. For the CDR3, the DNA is TGTGCCAGCTCACCGCCGGGACTAGCGGGAGTGGGAACCGGGGAGCTGTTTTTT. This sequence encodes CASSPPGLAGVGTGELFF.

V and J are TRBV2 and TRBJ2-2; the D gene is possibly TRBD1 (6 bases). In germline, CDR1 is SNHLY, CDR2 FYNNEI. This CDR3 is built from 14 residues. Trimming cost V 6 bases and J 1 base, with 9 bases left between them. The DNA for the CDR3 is TGTGCCAGCAGGGGACAAAGGAACACCGGGGAGCTGTTTTTT. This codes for CASRGQRNTGELFF.

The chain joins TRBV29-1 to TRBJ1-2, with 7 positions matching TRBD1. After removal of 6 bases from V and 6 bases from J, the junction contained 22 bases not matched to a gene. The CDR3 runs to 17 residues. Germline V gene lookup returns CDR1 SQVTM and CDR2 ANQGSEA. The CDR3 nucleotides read TGCAGCGTATACTTTGGATTAGGGCCAGGGGGACAGAATGGCTACACCTTC. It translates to CSVYFGLGPGGQNGYTF. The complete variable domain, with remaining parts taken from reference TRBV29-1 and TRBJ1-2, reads SAVISQKPSRDICQRGTSLTIQCQVDSQVTMMFWYRQQPGQSLTLIATANQGSEATYESGFVIDKFPISRPNLTFSTLTVSNMSPEDSSIYLCSVYFGLGPGGQNGYTFGSGTRLTVV.

The CDR3 DNA sequence: TGTGCCAGCAGTTCTGCAGGGGTTGATTATGGCTACACCTTC. Residues: CASSSAGVDYGYTF. The chain has TRBV27 and TRBJ1-2; a weak D match, TRBD1 (6 bases). Germline V CDR1 and CDR2: MNHEY, SMNVEV (reference sequence). This CDR3 is 14 amino acids long. V was shortened by 4 bases and J by 5 bases, with 14 bases between the two germline ends.

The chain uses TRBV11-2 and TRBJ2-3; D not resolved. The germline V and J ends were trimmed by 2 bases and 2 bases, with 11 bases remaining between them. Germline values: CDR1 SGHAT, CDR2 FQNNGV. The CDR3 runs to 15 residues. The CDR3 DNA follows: TGTGCCAGCAGCTTATCGCTTCAGAACACAGATACGCAGTATTTT. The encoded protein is CASSLSLQNTDTQYF.

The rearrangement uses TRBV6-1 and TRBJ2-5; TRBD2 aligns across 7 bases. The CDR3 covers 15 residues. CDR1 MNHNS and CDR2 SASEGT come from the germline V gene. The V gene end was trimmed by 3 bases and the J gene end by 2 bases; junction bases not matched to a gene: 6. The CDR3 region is CASSDEGRGQETQYF. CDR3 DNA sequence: TGTGCCAGCAGTGACGAGGGGAGGGGTCAAGAGACCCAGTACTTC.

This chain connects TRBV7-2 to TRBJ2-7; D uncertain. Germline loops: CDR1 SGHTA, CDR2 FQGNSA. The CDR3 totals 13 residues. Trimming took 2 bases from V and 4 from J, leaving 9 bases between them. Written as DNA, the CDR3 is TGTGCCAGCAGCTTACCTAGTCTTTACGAGCAGTACTTC. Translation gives CASSLPSLYEQYF.

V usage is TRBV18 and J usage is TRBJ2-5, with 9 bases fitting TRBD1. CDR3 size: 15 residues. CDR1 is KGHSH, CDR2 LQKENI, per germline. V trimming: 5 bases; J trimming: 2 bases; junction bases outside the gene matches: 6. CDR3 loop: CASSLWDRDQETQYF. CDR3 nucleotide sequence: TGTGCCAGCTCATTATGGGACAGGGATCAAGAGACCCAGTACTTC. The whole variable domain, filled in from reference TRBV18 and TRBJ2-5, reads NAGVMQNPRHLVRRRGQEARLRCSPMKGHSHVYWYRQLPEEGLKFMVYLQKENIIDESGMPKERFSAEFPKEGPSILRIQQVVRGDSAAYFCASSLWDRDQETQYFGPGTRLLVL.

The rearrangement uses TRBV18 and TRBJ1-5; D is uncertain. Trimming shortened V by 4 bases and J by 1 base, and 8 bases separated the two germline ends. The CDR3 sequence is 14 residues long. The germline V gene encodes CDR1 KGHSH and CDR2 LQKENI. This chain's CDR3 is CASSRDMSNQPQHF. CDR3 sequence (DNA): TGTGCCAGCTCACGAGACATGAGCAATCAGCCCCAGCATTTT.

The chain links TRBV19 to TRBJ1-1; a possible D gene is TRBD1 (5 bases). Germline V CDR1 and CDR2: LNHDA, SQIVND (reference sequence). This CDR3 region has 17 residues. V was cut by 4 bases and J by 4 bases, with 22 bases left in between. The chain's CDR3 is CASSKPTRGIGGTEAFF. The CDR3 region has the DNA TGTGCCAGTAGTAAACCAACCCGGGGGATAGGAGGCACTGAAGCTTTCTTT. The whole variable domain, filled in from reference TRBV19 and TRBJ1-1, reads DGGITQSPKYLFRKEGQNVTLSCEQNLNHDAMYWYRQDPGQGLRLIYYSQIVNDFQKGDIAEGYSVSREKKESFPLTVTSAQKNPTAFYLCASSKPTRGIGGTEAFFGQGTRLTVV.